The 15 T cell receptor beta chains below all came from one sample that was sequenced in a study of blood T cells in healthy people across ages. Through a sample-barcoded 5' primer and a J-beta primer mix, a second PCR was run for about 6 to 11 cycles. TCRdb recomputed calls from the 5' RACE reads with MiXCR, one row per CDR3 protein. The sample includes over 700,000 distinct CDR3 sequences, approximately 25% of them seen just once. The same specimen was also included in a second study, on T cells of mothers and their children.

The sample was blood. The receptor set was obtained from a boy between 10 and 17 years old in good health.

This clonotype was picked up a small number of times. The chain employs TRBV20-1 and TRBJ2-1; TRBD2 matches 10 bases. CDR3 length equals 15 residues. Unmatched junction bases numbered 2, after V lost 2 bases and J lost 1 base. Germline V gives CDR1 DFQATT, CDR2 SNEGSKA (reference sequence). CDR3: CSARTSGVSYNEQFF. The CDR3 bases are TGCAGTGCTAGAACTAGCGGGGTATCCTACAATGAGCAGTTCTTC.

This clonotype was recorded a few times. The rearrangement uses TRBV7-9 and TRBJ2-2; unclear D gene. The CDR3 has 13 amino acids. The V end lost 4 bases, the J end lost 6 bases, and 9 bases lay between the germline ends. Germline V gene sequence: CDR1 SEHNR, CDR2 FQNEAQ (reference sequence). Here the CDR3 DNA reads TGTGCCAGCAGCTCCCTGAGTGCCGGGGAGCTGTTTTTT. This codes for CASSSLSAGELFF.

This clonotype occurred a few times. The gene calls are TRBV11-2 and TRBJ2-7, with 9 bases lining up with TRBD2. Trimming removed 5 bases from V and 3 bases from J; junction bases left unmatched: 5. The CDR3 has 14 residues. Germline CDR1 SGHAT, CDR2 FQNNGV. CDR3 sequence reads: CASSESGRIYEQYF. The DNA of the CDR3 is TGTGCCAGCAGCGAGAGCGGGAGGATCTACGAGCAGTACTTC.

This chain connects TRBV20-1 to TRBJ1-4, with no clear D. In germline, CDR1 is DFQATT, CDR2 SNEGSKA (reference sequence). CDR3 length equals 13 residues. V lost 6 bases, J lost 2 bases, and 10 bases lay in between. The CDR3 bases are TGCAGTGCGGGCTCGGGGACTAATGAAAAACTGTTTTTT. Its protein is CSAGSGTNEKLFF.

This rearrangement joins TRBV6-1 to TRBJ1-5; 9 positions match TRBD1. The length of the CDR3 is 16 residues. V shed 2 bases, J shed 4 bases, and the junction held 6 bases outside the gene matches. Per germline, CDR1 MNHNS and CDR2 SASEGT. CDR3 residues: CASSEWGTGRNQPQHF. For the CDR3, the DNA is TGTGCCAGCAGTGAATGGGGGACAGGGAGAAATCAGCCCCAGCATTTT.

This clonotype has just a few counts. Relative to the germline gene, one junction end is altered; a read error may explain this. J is TRBJ1-4 and V is TRBV4-3, with D perhaps TRBD1 (5 bases). The CDR3 extends over 16 amino acids. CDR1 and CDR2 (germline): LGHNA, YSLEER. CDR3 DNA: TGCGCCAGCAGCCCGGGGCAGGGCAGAACTAATGAAAAACTGCTTTTT. Translated: CASSPGQGRTNEKLLF.

This chain uses TRBV29-1 with TRBJ2-7; weak D call: TRBD2 (6 bases). This CDR3 is 14 amino acids long. Germline V gene lookup returns CDR1 SQVTM and CDR2 ANQGSEA. Trimming cost V 4 bases and J 0 bases, with 13 bases left between them. In DNA form, the CDR3 reads TGCAGCGTTGGTGGCGGGGCAGACTCCTACGAGCAGTACTTC. This codes for CSVGGGADSYEQYF.

The gene calls are TRBV14 and TRBJ1-2; D is uncertain. V was pared by 4 bases and J by 4 bases, with 7 bases between. Germline CDR1 and CDR2: SGHDN and FVKESK. The CDR3 loop spans 12 amino acids. CDR3 nucleotides: TGTGCCAGCAGCCCCGGAGCCTATGGCTACACCTTC. Residues: CASSPGAYGYTF.

This clonotype has a handful of counts. This chain links TRBV4-1 with TRBJ2-7; 8 nucleotides align to TRBD1. The junction had 4 bases not matched to a gene; V was cut back by 1 base and J by 5 bases. There are 14 residues in the CDR3. Germline loops: CDR1 MGHRA, CDR2 YSYEKL. The CDR3 region has the DNA TGCGCCAGCAGCCAAGGCCAGGGGGCAGACGAGCAGTACTTC. As protein: CASSQGQGADEQYF.

The V and J genes are TRBV14 and TRBJ1-2; no clear D. The germline gives CDR1 SGHDN, CDR2 FVKESK. With 4 bases removed from V and 7 bases from J, the gap between germline ends came to 13 bases. This CDR3 is 13 amino acids long. The CDR3 protein is CASSRRAEGGYTF. For the CDR3, the DNA is TGTGCCAGCAGCCGGAGGGCTGAGGGTGGCTACACCTTC.

This clonotype came up a few times. The chain carries TRBV14 and TRBJ2-3; TRBD2 might be the D (6 bases). Trimming pared 0 bases from V and 4 bases from J, leaving 14 bases between. Germline assignment: CDR1 SGHDN and CDR2 FVKESK. The CDR3 consists of 16 residues. DNA of the CDR3: TGTGCCAGCAGCCAAGATCCGGGAGTTGGACCAGATACGCAGTATTTT. Its translation is CASSQDPGVGPDTQYF.

The chain uses TRBV10-3 and TRBJ2-3, with unresolved D. Trimming cost V 4 bases and J 6 bases, with 11 bases left between them. From germline, CDR1 is ENHRY and CDR2 SYGVKD. The CDR3 is 13 residues long. Here the CDR3 reads CAISVSPADTQYF. DNA for the CDR3: TGTGCCATCAGTGTATCTCCGGCGGATACGCAGTATTTT.

This clonotype occurred a few times. The J gene is TRBJ2-1, the V gene TRBV4-3, with D perhaps TRBD1 (6 bases). V dropped 4 bases and J dropped 4 bases, with 11 bases sitting between them. Germline V gene sequence: CDR1 LGHNA, CDR2 YSLEER. The CDR3 covers 14 residues. The CDR3 loop is CASSLRGFYNEQFF. CDR3 coding DNA: TGCGCCAGCAGCCTCAGGGGCTTTTACAATGAGCAGTTCTTC.

The chain joins TRBV7-7 to TRBJ2-5, with D perhaps assigned TRBD1 or TRBD2 (6 bases each). CDR1 SSHAT and CDR2 FNYEAQ come from the germline V gene (reference sequence). The CDR3 consists of 11 residues. The CDR3 DNA follows: TGTGCTACGGGGGCCGAAGAGACCCAGTACTTC. This codes for CATGAEETQYF.

There are a few counts of this clonotype. The chain has TRBV10-3 and TRBJ2-6; a possible D gene is TRBD2 (5 bases). The CDR3 is made up of 16 amino acids. V was cut by 5 bases and J by 0 bases, with 11 bases left in between. Germline loops: CDR1 ENHRY, CDR2 SYGVKD. The CDR3 reads CAISSEERSGANVLTF. In DNA, the CDR3 is TGTGCCATCAGTTCGGAGGAGCGCTCTGGGGCCAACGTCCTGACTTTC.